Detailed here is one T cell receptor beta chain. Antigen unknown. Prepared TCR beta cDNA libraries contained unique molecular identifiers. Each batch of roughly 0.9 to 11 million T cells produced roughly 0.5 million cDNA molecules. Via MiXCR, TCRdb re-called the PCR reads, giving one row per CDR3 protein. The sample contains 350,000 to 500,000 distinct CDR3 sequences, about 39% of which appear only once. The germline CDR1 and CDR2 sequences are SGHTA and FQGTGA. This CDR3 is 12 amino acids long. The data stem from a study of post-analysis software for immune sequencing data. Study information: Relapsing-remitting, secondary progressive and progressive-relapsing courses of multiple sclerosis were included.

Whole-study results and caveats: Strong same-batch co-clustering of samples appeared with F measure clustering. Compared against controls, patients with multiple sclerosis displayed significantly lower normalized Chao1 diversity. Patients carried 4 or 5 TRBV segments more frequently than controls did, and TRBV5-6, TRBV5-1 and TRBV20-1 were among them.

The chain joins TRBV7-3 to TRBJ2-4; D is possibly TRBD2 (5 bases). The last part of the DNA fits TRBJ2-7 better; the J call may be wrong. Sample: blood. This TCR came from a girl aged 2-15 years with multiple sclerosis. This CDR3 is CASSNGENEQYF. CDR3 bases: TGTGCCAGCAGCAACGGGGAGAACGAGCAGTACTTC.